The following is a TCR beta chain sequence with its context. The record originates from a study of technical replicates of blood from a few donors. Sequenced by immunoSEQ multiplex PCR; TCRdb stores in-frame clones only, minus some. Counted here are approximately 75,000 clones, around 97% occurring once; the ten biggest clones make up around 0.18%. Sequencing was done on a sample of T cells isolated from PBMCs. This receptor was obtained from a human donor in good health.

The CDR3 DNA follows: TGTGCCACCAAGCCGACCCACAGGGGGCGTATTTACAATGAGCAGTTCTTC. This codes for CATKPTHRGRIYNEQFF. V usage is TRBV11-3 and J usage is TRBJ2-1; 9 bases map to TRBD1. Germline V gene lookup returns CDR1 SGHNT and CDR2 YENEEA. This CDR3 is built from 17 residues. J lost 4 bases, V lost 10 bases, and 17 bases had no gene match.